This TCR beta chain is drawn from a study of shared clonotypes between healthy human individuals. Overall study results and limits: Generally, naive subsets (rather than memory subsets) showed larger estimated richness. Among donors, sharing of clonotypes was expected to be affected by sequencing depth.

Clones were sequenced by immunoSEQ multiplex PCR, and TCRdb holds only the in-frame ones, with some missing. This sample has 550,000 to 850,000 clones, with 74% found just once. This clone is a singleton in its sample. Its antigen is still unknown. Germline values: CDR1 SSHAT, CDR2 FNYEAQ (reference sequence). V lost 5 bases and J 7 bases, leaving 15 bases between the germline ends. CDR3 size: 13 residues. Sequenced input: memory CD4+ T cells sorted from blood. The subset denotes: CD45RA-negative fraction. The chain is built from TRBV7-7 and TRBJ2-7; tentatively, D is TRBD2 (6 bases). The TCR was taken from a woman aged 25 to 39 in good health. CDR3 loop: CASSQTEGREQYF. DNA for the CDR3: TGTGCCAGCAGCCAGACGGAGGGTCGAGAGCAGTACTTC. Supplemented by reference TRBV7-7 and TRBJ2-7, the full variable domain reads GAGVSQSPRYKVTKRGQDVTLRCDPISSHATLYWYQQALGQGPEFLTYFNYEAQPDKSGLPSDRFSAERPEGSISTLTIQRTEQRDSAMYRCASSQTEGREQYFGPGTRLTVT.